This TCR beta chain was identified during a study of naive and memory T cell subsets. Findings of the study overall: The RNA method is potentially sensitive to activation and differentiation changes. Higher TCR numbers at tuberculin sites reflect T cell infiltration, per interpretation.

The SP2 primer and nested alpha and beta constant region primers amplified ligated cDNA in four rounds. TCRdb fed the UMI-ligation and nested PCR reads into MiXCR, producing one record per CDR3 protein. The sample holds about 37,000 distinct CDR3 sequences, 9.5% to 12% seen once. Only a few counts were recorded for this clonotype. Its matching antigen is unknown. Unmatched junction bases numbered 2, after V lost 5 bases and J lost 2 bases. This CDR3 is built from 13 residues. Indicated treatment: skin biopsy from PPD injection site in Mantoux-positive individual. An oligonucleotide containing a UMI was ligated to the 3' end of TCR cDNA. Biopsied sites were PPD injections in people with a positive Mantoux test.

The sequence was obtained from an adult in good health. The specimen comprised skin, sampled from a tuberculin skin test site. V usage is TRBV12-3 or TRBV12-4 and J usage is TRBJ1-2; 7 positions match TRBD1. The CDR3 DNA sequence: TGTGCCAGCAGTCGGGACAGAAACTATGGCTACACCTTC. It translates to CASSRDRNYGYTF.